This T cell receptor (beta chain) was obtained from a study of Ad26.COV2.S vaccination and SARS-CoV-2 variants (dated by TCRdb to the early 2020s). Regarding the study in general: Vaccine-arm donors were drawn from COV1001, a multicentre, randomized, double-blind, placebo-controlled phase I-IIa trial of Ad26.COV2.S in healthy adults. Dosing of Ad26.COV2.S was intramuscular, at either 5x10^10 or 1x10^11 viral particles, delivered as one shot or as two shots spaced 56 days apart. TCRbeta repertoire sequencing served as the tool for gauging how specific and how broad the SARS-CoV-2-reactive T cell receptors were following Ad26.COV2.S vaccination. A total of approximately 32 samples were included in the TCR-sequenced set, comprising 19 Ad26.COV2.S vaccine recipients, 5 placebo recipients and 8 SARS-CoV-2 convalescent individuals. Trial participants were randomized into five groups of five, in which low-dose or high-dose Ad26.COV2.S was given once or twice, or placebo was given on both occasions. Investigators did not know the trial group allocation while performing experiments and assessing outcomes. The paper as a whole reports these results and caveats: After vaccination, substantial breadth of spike-specific CD8+ and CD4+ T cell responses was reported. Higher spike-specific TCR breadth was observed in Ad26.COV2.S recipients than in placebo recipients (P = 0.0014). Comparing responses between vaccine doses or regimens was not something the study was powered to do. It was noted by the authors that total T cell responses may have been underestimated by the TCR breadth and depth analyses. Vaccine and placebo recipients had comparable non-spike TCR breadth, which fits with the vaccine containing only spike.

The immunoSEQ Assay was the method used to sequence TCRbeta CDR3 regions. After extraction, genomic DNA underwent amplification by bias-controlled multiplex PCR, followed by high-throughput sequencing. The authors processed their data as follows. To quantify the absolute abundance of every unique TCRbeta CDR3 region, sequences were collapsed and filtered. T cell fraction was estimated by normalizing TCRbeta template counts to usable DNA, which was measured by amplifying reference genes present in all nucleated cells. Repertoire TCRs were annotated as SARS-CoV-2-specific when V gene, CDR3 amino acid sequence and J gene were exactly matched to a known reactive TCR set. The reference SARS-CoV-2 TCR set was obtained from MIRA and was filtered for enrichment in COVID-19-positive ImmuneCODE repertoires, whereby public or cross-reactive TCRs were removed. Drawing on the MIRA antigens, annotated TCRs were analysed further at the level of specific ORF or position within ORF. Breadth was defined as annotated unique rearrangements over total unique productive rearrangements; depth was the summed frequency of those rearrangements. Two-sided Wilcoxon rank-sum tests were applied when comparing TCR breadth between groups. The immuneACCESS repertoire file appears here via TCRdb, limited to in-frame rearrangements. These files lack a portion of the clones; in checked studies, under half of the deficit traces to unresolved V genes, and the cause of the others is not known. V and J calls and clone size follow that table, whereas D and trimming were derived from the DNA. The sample has around 400,000 clones on record, roughly 85% of them singletons. In total, the top ten clones hold around 7.4% of the sample.

As regards this clone: What this receptor recognizes is not known. No per-base quality is available; no much larger clone lies one base away.

Trimming leaves V shorter by 2 bases and J shorter by 3 bases, with the junction holding 4 bases beyond the gene matches. For CDR1 and CDR2, the germline V gene lists SGHNT and YENEEA. From cysteine to phenylalanine, the CDR3 is 14 amino acids long. CDR3 DNA only is kept here, 42 bases in frame from base 1. Per the publication, the treatment or condition label means: roughly 18 received Ad26.COV2.S at low or high dose, single or two shots; five or six received placebo; per-sample allocation not given. For vaccine and placebo recipients, repertoires were sequenced using samples collected on day 63 after the first injection. In Cohort 1b, 25 adults aged 18-55 years were enrolled at a single site in Boston, USA, between 29 July and 7 August 2020. Ad26.COV2.S consisted of a replication-incompetent adenovirus type 26 vector by which a prefusion-stabilized SARS-CoV-2 spike protein from the original Wuhan strain was expressed.

The sample was peripheral blood, taken in a trial of Ad26.COV2.S vaccine versus placebo. The V and J segments used are TRBV11-3 and TRBJ2-7; 7 bases in the middle match TRBD1. The receptor was isolated from a person aged 18-60 years who received the Ad26.COV2.S COVID-19 vaccine or a placebo. The CDR3 sequence is CASSLNRGIYEQYF. The DNA reads TGTGCCAGCAGCTTAAACAGGGGAATCTACGAGCAGTACTTC.